Described below is a single T cell receptor beta chain sequence and its context. Germline loops: CDR1 LGHNA, CDR2 YSLEER. The CDR3 sequence is 19 residues long. Trimming removed 0 bases from V and 8 bases from J; junction bases left unmatched: 16. Repertoires were generated with immunoSEQ multiplex PCR, while TCRdb's copy carries only in-frame clones and drops some. The sample yields just under 550,000 clones, about 84% seen once. These data originate in a study of shared T cell receptors in the human thymus. Another study also made use of these data, one on human thymus T cells.

The sequencing sample was made of thymocytes. The sequence derives from a boy in the first two years of life with a congenital heart defect. The J gene is TRBJ2-1, the V gene TRBV4-3, with TRBD2 identical over 10 bases. CDR3 bases: TGCGCCAGCAGCCAAGATACGGGTATCGGGAGCGGGAGGGCCGATGAGCAGTTCTTC. Translated, it gives CASSQDTGIGSGRADEQFF.